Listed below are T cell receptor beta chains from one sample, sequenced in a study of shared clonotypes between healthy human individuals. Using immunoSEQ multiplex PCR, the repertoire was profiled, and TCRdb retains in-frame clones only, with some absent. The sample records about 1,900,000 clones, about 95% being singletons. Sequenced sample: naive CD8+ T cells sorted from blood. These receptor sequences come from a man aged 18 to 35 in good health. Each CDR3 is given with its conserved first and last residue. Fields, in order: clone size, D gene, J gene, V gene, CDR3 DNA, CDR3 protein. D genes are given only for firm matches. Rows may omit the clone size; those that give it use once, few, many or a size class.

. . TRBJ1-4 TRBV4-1 TGCGCCAGCAGCCCCCTGGGGGGCACTAATGAAAAACTGTTTTTT CASSPLGGTNEKLFF
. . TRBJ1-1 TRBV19 TGTGCCAGTAGTATAGGCGGTAACACTGAAGCTTTCTTT CASSIGGNTEAFF
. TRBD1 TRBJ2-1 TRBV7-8 TGTGCCAGCAGCTTAAGACAGGGGAACGGCTACAATGAGCAGTTCTTC CASSLRQGNGYNEQFF
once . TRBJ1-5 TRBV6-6 TGTGCCAGCACATGGGGGACACATAATCAGCCCCAGCATTTT CASTWGTHNQPQHF
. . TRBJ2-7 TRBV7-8 TGTGCCAGCAGCTCGGCAATCCTCGGGCCCACCCACTACGAGCAGTACTTC CASSSAILGPTHYEQYF
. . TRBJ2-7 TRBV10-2 TGCGCCAGCAGTACGACAGCCGCCTACGAGCAGTACTTC CASSTTAAYEQYF
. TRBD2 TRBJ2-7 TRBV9 TGTGCCAGCAGCGGGGGACTAGCGGGCTACGAGCAGTACTTC CASSGGLAGYEQYF
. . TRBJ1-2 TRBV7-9 TGTGCCAGCAGCTTACCCCAACCAGTGGCAGAGAACTATGGCTACACCTTC CASSLPQPVAENYGYTF
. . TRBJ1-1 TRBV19 TGTGCCAGTAGTATACTGGGGGGTGCCACTGAAGCTTTCTTT CASSILGGATEAFF
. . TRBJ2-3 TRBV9 TGTGCCAGCAGCGCAGGGGCCGGGGATACGCAGTATTTT CASSAGAGDTQYF
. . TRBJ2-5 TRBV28 TGTGCCAGCAGTTTCCGCCCAGAGACCCAGTACTTC CASSFRPETQYF
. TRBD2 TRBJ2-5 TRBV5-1 TGCGCCAGCAGCTTGAAGACTAGCGGGAGGGCCGGAGAGACCCAGTACTTC CASSLKTSGRAGETQYF
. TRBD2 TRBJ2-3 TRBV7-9 TGTGCCAGCAGCTTAGCGGGAGGGCCAACAGATACGCAGTATTTT CASSLAGGPTDTQYF
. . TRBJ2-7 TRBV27 TGTGCCAGCAGTTATGACCCAGACGGTTACGAGCAGTACTTC CASSYDPDGYEQYF
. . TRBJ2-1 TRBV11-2 TGTGCCAGCAGCTTAGTTAGCCCGGCCAATGAGCAGTTCTTC CASSLVSPANEQFF
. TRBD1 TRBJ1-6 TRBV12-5 TGTGCTAGTGGTTTGGGTCCGGGACAGGGGTTATATTCACCCCTCCACTTT CASGLGPGQGLYSPLHF
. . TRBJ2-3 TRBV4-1 TGCGCCAGCAGCCAAGAGGAGGGGACGCAGTATTTT CASSQEEGTQYF
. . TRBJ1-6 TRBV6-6 TGTGCCAGTTTAGACAGTTCCCTAGGGTCACCCCTCCACTTT CASLDSSLGSPLHF
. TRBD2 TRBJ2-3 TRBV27 TGTGCCAGCAGTGCCGCGGGGGAACTCACAGATACGCAGTATTTT CASSAAGELTDTQYF
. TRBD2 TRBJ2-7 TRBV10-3 TGTGCCATCAGTGGGACTAGCGGGAACCCCTACGAGCAGTACTTC CAISGTSGNPYEQYF
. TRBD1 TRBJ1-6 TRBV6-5 TGTGCCAGCAGTTACTCGAGGGACAGTTATAATTCACCCCTCCACTTT CASSYSRDSYNSPLHF
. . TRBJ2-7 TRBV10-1 TGCGCCAGCAGTGATAAACAGGGTCTTAAGGAGCAGTACTTC CASSDKQGLKEQYF
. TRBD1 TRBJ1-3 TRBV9 TGTGCCAGCAGCTCAGGGGGGCGGAACACCATATATTTT CASSSGGRNTIYF
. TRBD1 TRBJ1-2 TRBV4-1 TGCGCCAGCAGCCAAGATCCGTCAGGGGGCGCGGGCGGCTACACCTTC CASSQDPSGGAGGYTF
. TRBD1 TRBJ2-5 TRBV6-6 TGTGCCAGCAGTCGCGGACAGGCCAGGGAGACCCAGTACTTC CASSRGQARETQYF
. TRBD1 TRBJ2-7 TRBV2 TGTGCCAGCAGGACGGGACAGGGAAGCTACGAGCAGTACTTC CASRTGQGSYEQYF
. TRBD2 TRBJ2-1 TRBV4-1 TGCGCCAGCAGCCAGCTAGCGGGGGAATACAATGAGCAGTTCTTC CASSQLAGEYNEQFF
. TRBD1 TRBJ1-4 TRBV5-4 TGTGCCAGCAGCTTGTTGGGACAGGGTCCCAATGAAAAACTGTTTTTT CASSLLGQGPNEKLFF
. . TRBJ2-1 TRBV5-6 TGTGCCAGCAGCTTGGCCCACGGGGATGAGCAGTTCTTC CASSLAHGDEQFF
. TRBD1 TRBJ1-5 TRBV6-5 TGTGCCAGCAGCGGACAGGGAGATCAGCCCCAGCATTTT CASSGQGDQPQHF
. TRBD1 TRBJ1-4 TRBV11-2 TGTGCCAGCAGCTTACCGGGACAGCTTAATGAAAAACTGTTTTTT CASSLPGQLNEKLFF
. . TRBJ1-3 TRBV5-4 TGTGCCAGCAGCCTCCAGGATTTCCCGAACACCATATATTTT CASSLQDFPNTIYF
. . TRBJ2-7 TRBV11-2 TGTGCCAGCACCTCCTCCCCGACACCAAATCATTACGAGCAGTACTTC CASTSSPTPNHYEQYF
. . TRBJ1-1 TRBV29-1 TGCAGCGTTGAGGGGGAGGTTGAAGCTTTCTTT CSVEGEVEAFF
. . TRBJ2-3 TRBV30 TGTGCCTGGACCCTATTCGAGGGTAGCACAGATACGCAGTATTTT CAWTLFEGSTDTQYF
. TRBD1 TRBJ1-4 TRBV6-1 TGTGCCAGCAGTGATGGGCAGGGGGATGAAAAACTGTTTTTT CASSDGQGDEKLFF
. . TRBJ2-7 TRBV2 TGTGCCAGCATTGGCGAGGATCCCTACGAGCAGTACTTC CASIGEDPYEQYF
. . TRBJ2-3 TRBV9 TGTGCCAGCAGCGTAGCTGACTTGCCGGACTTCACAGATACGCAGTATTTT CASSVADLPDFTDTQYF
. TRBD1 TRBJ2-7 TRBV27 TGTGCCAGCGGGACAGGGAGCTTCTACGAGCAGTACTTC CASGTGSFYEQYF
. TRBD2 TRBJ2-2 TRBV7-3 TGTGCCAGCAGCCCAGCGGGGGGCGGGGAGCTGTTTTTT CASSPAGGGELFF
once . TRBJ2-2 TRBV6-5 TGTGCCAGCGGAAACACCGGGGAGCTGTTTTTT CASGNTGELFF
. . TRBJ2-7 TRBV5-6 TGTGCCAGCAGCTTGTCGGGCAGGGCCCCCTACGAGCAGTACTTC CASSLSGRAPYEQYF